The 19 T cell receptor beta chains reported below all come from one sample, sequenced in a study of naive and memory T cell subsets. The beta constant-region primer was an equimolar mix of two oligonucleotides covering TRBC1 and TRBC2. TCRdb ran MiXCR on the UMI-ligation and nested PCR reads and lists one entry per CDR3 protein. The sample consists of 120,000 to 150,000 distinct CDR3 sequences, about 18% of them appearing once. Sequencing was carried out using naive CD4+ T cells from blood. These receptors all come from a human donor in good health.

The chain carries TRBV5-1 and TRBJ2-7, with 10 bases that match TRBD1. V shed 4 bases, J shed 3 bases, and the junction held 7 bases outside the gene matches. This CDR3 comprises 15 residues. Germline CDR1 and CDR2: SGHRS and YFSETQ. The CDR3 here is CASSPPGQGFYEQYF. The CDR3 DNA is TGCGCCAGCAGCCCACCGGGACAGGGGTTCTACGAGCAGTACTTC.

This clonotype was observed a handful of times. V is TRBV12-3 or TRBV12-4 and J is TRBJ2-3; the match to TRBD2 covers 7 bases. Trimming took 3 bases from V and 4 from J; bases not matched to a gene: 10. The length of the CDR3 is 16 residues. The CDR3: CASSLGGRALPDTQYF. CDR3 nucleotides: TGTGCCAGCAGTTTGGGAGGGAGGGCCCTTCCAGATACGCAGTATTTT.

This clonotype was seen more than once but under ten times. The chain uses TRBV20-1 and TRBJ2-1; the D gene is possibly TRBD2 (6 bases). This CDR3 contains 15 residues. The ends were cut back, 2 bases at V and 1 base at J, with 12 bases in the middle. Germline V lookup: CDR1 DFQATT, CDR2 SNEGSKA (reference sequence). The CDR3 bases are TGCAGTGCTAGACTAGGGGCGGGATCCTACAATGAGCAGTTCTTC. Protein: CSARLGAGSYNEQFF.

The CDR3 reads CASTRRGAAGPDTQYF. The CDR3, as DNA: TGTGCCAGCACCCGTAGGGGCGCAGCGGGACCAGATACGCAGTATTTT. The chain is built from TRBV7-6 and TRBJ2-3, with 7 bases fitting TRBD2. The V and J ends lost 7 bases and 4 bases, in that order; junction bases with no gene match: 14. This CDR3 has 16 amino acids. Looked up from germline, CDR1 is SGHVS and CDR2 is FNYEAQ.

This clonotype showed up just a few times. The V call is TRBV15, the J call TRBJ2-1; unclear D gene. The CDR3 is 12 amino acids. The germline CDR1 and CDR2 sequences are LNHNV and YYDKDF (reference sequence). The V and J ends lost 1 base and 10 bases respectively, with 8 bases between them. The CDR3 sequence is CATSRVAQEQFF. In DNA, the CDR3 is TGTGCCACCAGCAGAGTCGCTCAGGAGCAGTTCTTC.

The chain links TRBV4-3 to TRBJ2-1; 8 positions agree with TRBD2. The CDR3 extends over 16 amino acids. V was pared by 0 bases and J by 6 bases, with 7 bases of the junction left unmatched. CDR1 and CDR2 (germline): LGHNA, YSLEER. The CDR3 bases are TGCGCCAGCAGCCAAGAGCCAGCGGGAGTTTTCAATGAGCAGTTCTTC. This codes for CASSQEPAGVFNEQFF.

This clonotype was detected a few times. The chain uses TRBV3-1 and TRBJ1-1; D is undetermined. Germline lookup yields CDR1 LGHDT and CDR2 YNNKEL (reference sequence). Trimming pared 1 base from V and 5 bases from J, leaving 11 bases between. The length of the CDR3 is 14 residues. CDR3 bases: TGTGCCAGCAGCCAAGCCTGGGCGGGGACTGAAGCTTTCTTT. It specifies CASSQAWAGTEAFF.

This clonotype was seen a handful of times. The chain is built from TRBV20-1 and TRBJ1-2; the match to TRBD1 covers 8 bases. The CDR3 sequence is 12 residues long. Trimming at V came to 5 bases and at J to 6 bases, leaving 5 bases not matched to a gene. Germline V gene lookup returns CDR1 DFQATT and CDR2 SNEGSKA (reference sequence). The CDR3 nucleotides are TGCAGTGCTGGACAGGGTTGGGATGGCTACACCTTC. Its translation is CSAGQGWDGYTF.

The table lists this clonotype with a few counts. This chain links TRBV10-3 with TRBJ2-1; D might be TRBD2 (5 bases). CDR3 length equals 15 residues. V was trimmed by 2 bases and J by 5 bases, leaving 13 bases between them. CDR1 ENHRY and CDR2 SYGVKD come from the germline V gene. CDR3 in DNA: TGTGCCATCAGTGAGGCGAGGGCTGAGGACAATGAGCAGTTCTTC. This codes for CAISEARAEDNEQFF.

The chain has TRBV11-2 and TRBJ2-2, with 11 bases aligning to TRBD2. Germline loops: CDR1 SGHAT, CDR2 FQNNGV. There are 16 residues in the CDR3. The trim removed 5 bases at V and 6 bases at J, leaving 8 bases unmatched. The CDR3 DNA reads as TGTGCCAGCAGCCCCCGACTAGCGGGAAATTCCGGGGAGCTGTTTTTT. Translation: CASSPRLAGNSGELFF.

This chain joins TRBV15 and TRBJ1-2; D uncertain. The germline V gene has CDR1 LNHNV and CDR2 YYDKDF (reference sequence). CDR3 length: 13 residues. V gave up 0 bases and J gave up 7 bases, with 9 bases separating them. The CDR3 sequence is CATSRDFPSGYTF. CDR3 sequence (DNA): TGTGCCACCAGCAGAGATTTTCCCTCTGGCTACACCTTC.

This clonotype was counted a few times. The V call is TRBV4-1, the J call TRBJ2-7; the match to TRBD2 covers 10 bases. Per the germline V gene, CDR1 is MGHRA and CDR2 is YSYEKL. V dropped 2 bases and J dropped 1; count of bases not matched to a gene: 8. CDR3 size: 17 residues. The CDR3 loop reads CASSQSISGRDSYEQYF. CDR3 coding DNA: TGCGCCAGCAGCCAATCCATCAGCGGGAGGGATTCCTACGAGCAGTACTTC.

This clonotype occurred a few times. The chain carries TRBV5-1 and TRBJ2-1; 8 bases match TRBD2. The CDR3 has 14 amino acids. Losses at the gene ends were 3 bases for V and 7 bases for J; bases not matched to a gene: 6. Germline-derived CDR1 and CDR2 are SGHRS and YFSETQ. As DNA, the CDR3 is TGCGCCAGCAGCTCAAGACTAGCGCCTAATGAGCAGTTCTTC. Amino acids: CASSSRLAPNEQFF.

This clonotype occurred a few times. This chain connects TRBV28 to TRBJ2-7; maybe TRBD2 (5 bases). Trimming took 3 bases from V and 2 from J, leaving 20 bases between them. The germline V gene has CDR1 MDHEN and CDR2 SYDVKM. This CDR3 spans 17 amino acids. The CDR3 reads CASSFSLAETNTYEQYF. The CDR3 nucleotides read TGTGCCAGCAGTTTTTCCCTAGCCGAAACCAATACCTACGAGCAGTACTTC.

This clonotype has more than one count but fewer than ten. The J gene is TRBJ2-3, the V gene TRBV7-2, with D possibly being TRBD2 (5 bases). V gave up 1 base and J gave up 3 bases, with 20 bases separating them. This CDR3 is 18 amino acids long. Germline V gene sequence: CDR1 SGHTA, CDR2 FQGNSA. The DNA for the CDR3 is TGTGCCAGCAGCTTAGATCCCCCGGGGTTGAGTAGGACAGATACGCAGTATTTT. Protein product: CASSLDPPGLSRTDTQYF.

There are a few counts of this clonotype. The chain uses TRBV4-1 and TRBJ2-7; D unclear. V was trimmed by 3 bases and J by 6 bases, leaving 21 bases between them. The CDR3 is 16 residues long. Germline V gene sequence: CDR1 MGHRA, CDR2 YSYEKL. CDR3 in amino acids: CASSQIGRSYRSEQYF. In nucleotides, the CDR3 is TGCGCCAGCAGCCAGATTGGGCGGAGCTACAGAAGCGAGCAGTACTTC.

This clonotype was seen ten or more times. Written as DNA, the CDR3 is TGTGCCATCAGTAAACTCCGGGACCATAATTCACCCCTCCACTTT. Its protein product is CAISKLRDHNSPLHF. The chain employs TRBV10-3 and TRBJ1-6, with D possibly being TRBD1 (5 bases). The CDR3 extends over 15 amino acids. Germline V lookup: CDR1 ENHRY, CDR2 SYGVKD. V lost 5 bases to trimming and J lost 5 bases, with 13 bases between them.

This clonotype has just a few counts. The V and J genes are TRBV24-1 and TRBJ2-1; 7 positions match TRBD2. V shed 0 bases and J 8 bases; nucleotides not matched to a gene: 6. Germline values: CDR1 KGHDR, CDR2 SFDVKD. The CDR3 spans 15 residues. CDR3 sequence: CATSDLGGSGYEQFF. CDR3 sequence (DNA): TGTGCCACCAGTGATTTGGGCGGGAGTGGTTATGAGCAGTTCTTC.

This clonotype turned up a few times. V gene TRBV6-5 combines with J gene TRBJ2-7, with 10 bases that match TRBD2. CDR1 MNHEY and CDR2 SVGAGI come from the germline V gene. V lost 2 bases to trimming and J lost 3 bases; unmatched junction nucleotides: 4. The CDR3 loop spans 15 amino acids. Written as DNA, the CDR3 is TGTGCCAGCAGTTACAGCGGGAGGGGCTACTACGAGCAGTACTTC. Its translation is CASSYSGRGYYEQYF.